These 31 T cell receptor beta chains came from one sample sequenced in a study of T cells in Graves' hyperthyroidism and ophthalmopathy. Using RNA transcripts as the source, TCR beta CDR3 regions were amplified. Researchers ran a first-round RT-PCR on the TCR CDR3 using the HTBI primer set. TCRdb recomputed calls from the multiplex PCR reads with MiXCR, one row per CDR3 protein. Among 300,000 to 350,000 distinct CDR3 sequences, roughly 18% were seen once, and the ten largest hold approximately 54%. What was sequenced was blood. These TCRs come from a woman in her fifties or sixties with Graves' hyperthyroidism.

This rearrangement joins TRBV18 to TRBJ2-7; the match to TRBD2 covers 8 bases. The CDR3 contains 16 residues. Germline V CDR1 and CDR2: KGHSH, LQKENI. Trimming cost V 3 bases and J 0 bases; bases outside gene matches: 7. The CDR3 is CASSPDSGILSYEQYF. The CDR3 coding sequence is TGTGCCAGCTCACCGGATAGCGGGATCCTCTCCTACGAGCAGTACTTC.

The chain is built from TRBV5-4 and TRBJ2-4, with D perhaps matching TRBD1 (6 bases). Germline CDR1 is SGHNT and CDR2 is YYREEE (reference sequence). The CDR3 has 16 residues. The V end was cut by 1 base, the J end by 2 bases, with 13 bases between. This CDR3 is CASSLFLGAPKNIQYF. The CDR3 coding sequence is TGTGCCAGCAGCTTGTTTCTGGGGGCGCCCAAAAACATTCAGTACTTC. The variable domain in full, completed from reference TRBV5-4 and TRBJ2-4, reads ETGVTQSPTHLIKTRGQQVTLRCSSQSGHNTVSWYQQALGQGPQFIFQYYREEENGRGNFPPRFSGLQFPNYSSELNVNALELDDSALYLCASSLFLGAPKNIQYFGAGTRLSVL.

A few counts support this clonotype. The chain links TRBV19 to TRBJ2-2; the D gene could be TRBD1 or TRBD2 (5 bases each). Germline V gives CDR1 LNHDA, CDR2 SQIVND (reference sequence). Trimming cost V 0 bases and J 4 bases, with 9 bases left between them. The CDR3 totals 15 residues. In nucleotides, the CDR3 is TGTGCCAGTAGTATAGACAGGGCGGGCACCGGGGAGCTGTTTTTT. This sequence encodes CASSIDRAGTGELFF.

This clonotype has only a few counts. V and J are TRBV29-1 and TRBJ2-2, with D possibly TRBD2 on 6 matching bases. The CDR3 covers 14 residues. Per the germline V gene, CDR1 is SQVTM and CDR2 is ANQGSEA. V was trimmed by 2 bases and J by 6 bases, leaving 13 bases between them. CDR3 bases: TGCAGCGTTGAAAAAGCGGAGGGTTCCGGGGAGCTGTTTTTT. It specifies CSVEKAEGSGELFF.

The rearrangement uses TRBV15 and TRBJ2-1; no firm D call. Germline V gene sequence: CDR1 LNHNV, CDR2 YYDKDF (reference sequence). The CDR3 totals 15 residues. The germline V and J ends were trimmed by 0 bases and 6 bases, with 12 bases remaining between them. The CDR3 coding sequence is TGTGCCACCAGCAGAGATCGGTTAGGGATCAATGAGCAGTTCTTC. It yields the protein CATSRDRLGINEQFF.

Only a few counts were recorded for this clonotype. V usage is TRBV4-1 and J usage is TRBJ1-5; D may be TRBD1 (5 bases). The CDR3 has 16 residues. V gave up 2 bases and J gave up 5 bases, with 16 bases separating them. Germline CDR1 MGHRA, CDR2 YSYEKL. The CDR3 DNA follows: TGCGCCAGCAGCCAACCTCAGGGAAAACGTGATCAGCCCCAGCATTTT. As protein: CASSQPQGKRDQPQHF.

This clonotype was found many times. This chain's CDR3 is CAWEQQRGGPNEQFF. The CDR3 bases are TGTGCCTGGGAACAGCAGCGGGGGGGCCCCAATGAGCAGTTCTTC. The chain uses TRBV30 and TRBJ2-1, with 10 bases fitting TRBD2. From germline, CDR1 is GTSNPN and CDR2 SVGIG (reference sequence). The CDR3 totals 15 residues. V trimming: 5 bases; J trimming: 6 bases; junction bases outside the gene matches: 10.

The J gene is TRBJ2-5, the V gene TRBV20-1; tentative D call: TRBD1 (6 bases). V shed 6 bases and J shed 5 bases, with 16 bases lying between them. In germline, CDR1 is DFQATT, CDR2 SNEGSKA (reference sequence). This CDR3 comprises 13 residues. The CDR3 sequence: CSALFEGVETQYF. CDR3 nucleotides: TGCAGTGCCCTCTTCGAGGGGGTGGAGACCCAGTACTTC.

Worth noting for this clonotype: This may be a read error: a much more frequent sequence differs by one nucleotide. The chain uses TRBV28 and TRBJ1-5; 7 bases map to TRBD1. The CDR3 sequence is 15 residues long. Looked up from germline, CDR1 is MDHEN and CDR2 is SYDVKM. V was pared by 6 bases and J by 5 bases, with 10 bases of the junction left unmatched. CDR3 DNA: TGTGCCAGCAGCGACGACAGGGCCAGGGATCAGCCCCAGCATTTT. Translation gives CASSDDRARDQPQHF.

This clonotype was counted ten times or more. The genes are TRBV6-1 and TRBJ1-1; D not certain. The length of the CDR3 is 15 residues. Germline V gene data show CDR1 as MNHNS and CDR2 as SASEGT. Trimming took off 6 bases at V and 1 base at J, with 15 bases between the two ends. The CDR3 here is CASRPGGSSNTEAFF. Here the CDR3 DNA reads TGTGCCAGCAGGCCCGGAGGGAGCTCGAACACTGAAGCTTTCTTT.

This chain uses TRBV18 with TRBJ2-3, with 8 bases aligning to TRBD2. V gave up 3 bases and J gave up 4 bases; unmatched junction bases: 9. This CDR3 has 16 residues. Germline V lookup: CDR1 KGHSH, CDR2 LQKENI. DNA for the CDR3: TGTGCCAGCTCACCGATTGCGGGGGGATTCGCAGATACGCAGTATTTT. This sequence encodes CASSPIAGGFADTQYF.

This clonotype has only one observation. The chain carries TRBV6-2 or TRBV6-3 and TRBJ1-1, with D uncertain. The CDR3 totals 12 residues. V lost 5 bases and J lost 3, with 7 bases in between. CDR1 is MNHEY and CDR2 is SVGEGT in the germline V gene. DNA for the CDR3: TGTGCCAGCAGTCGGACGGACACTGAAGCTTTCTTT. Residues: CASSRTDTEAFF.

This rearrangement joins TRBV6-1 to TRBJ1-3; D gene ambiguous. CDR1 MNHNS and CDR2 SASEGT come from the germline V gene. V dropped 7 bases and J dropped 0 bases, with 16 bases sitting between them. The CDR3 loop spans 16 amino acids. Here the CDR3 reads CASTKPVRSSGNTIYF. The CDR3 region has the DNA TGTGCCAGCACCAAACCCGTCCGTTCCTCTGGAAACACCATATATTTT.

This clonotype was observed at least ten times. The V gene is TRBV7-2, the J gene TRBJ2-3; weak D call: TRBD2 (5 bases). V was clipped by 3 bases and J by 6 bases, with 13 bases between them. The CDR3 sequence is 14 residues long. The V gene's germline CDR1 is SGHTA and CDR2 FQGNSA. In DNA, the CDR3 is TGTGCCAGCAGCTTCGAGGCGGAGGTCGATACGCAGTATTTT. This translates into CASSFEAEVDTQYF.

There are many counts of this clonotype. The genes are TRBV2 and TRBJ2-3; 13 bases are shared with TRBD2. CDR1 SNHLY and CDR2 FYNNEI come from the germline V gene. The CDR3 is made up of 14 amino acids. The V and J ends lost 8 bases and 2 bases, in that order; junction bases with no gene match: 1. The CDR3 DNA is TGTGCCAGCGGACTAGCGGGGGACACAGATACGCAGTATTTT. Amino acid sequence: CASGLAGDTDTQYF.

This clonotype was counted many times. The chain combines TRBV27 with TRBJ1-2, with D maybe TRBD1 (5 bases). CDR3 length equals 12 residues. Trimming took 1 base from V and 10 from J, leaving 10 bases between them. Germline V CDR1 and CDR2: MNHEY, SMNVEV (reference sequence). CDR3 in DNA: TGTGCCAGCAGTTTATGGGGCGGCCACTACACCTTC. Translation: CASSLWGGHYTF.

This clonotype occurred many times. The chain couples TRBV7-2 to TRBJ2-1; D unclear. Germline V lookup: CDR1 SGHTA, CDR2 FQGNSA. V was shortened by 3 bases and J by 8 bases, with 11 bases between the two germline ends. There are 13 residues in the CDR3. CDR3 in DNA: TGTGCCAGCAGCTTGGTCTTCGTAGATGAGCAGTTCTTC. Translated, it gives CASSLVFVDEQFF.

This clonotype was counted a few times. The V gene is TRBV4-1, the J gene TRBJ1-4; D not certain. Trimming removed 0 bases from V and 5 bases from J, with 7 bases in between. The germline CDR1 and CDR2 sequences are MGHRA and YSYEKL. The CDR3 covers 14 residues. The CDR3 loop is CASSQDQRNEKLFF. DNA for the CDR3: TGCGCCAGCAGCCAAGATCAGAGAAATGAAAAACTGTTTTTT.

The chain has TRBV19 and TRBJ1-2, with D tentatively TRBD1 (6 bases). V shed 10 bases and J shed 4 bases, with 25 bases lying between them. This CDR3 has 16 amino acids. Germline-derived CDR1 and CDR2 are LNHDA and SQIVND (reference sequence). CDR3 residues: CATTSRGQGRPYGYTF. CDR3 nucleotides: TGTGCCACCACTTCCCGGGGCCAGGGGCGCCCCTATGGCTACACCTTC. Full variable domain (rest looked up from reference TRBV19 and TRBJ1-2): DGGITQSPKYLFRKEGQNVTLSCEQNLNHDAMYWYRQDPGQGLRLIYYSQIVNDFQKGDIAEGYSVSREKKESFPLTVTSAQKNPTAFYLCATTSRGQGRPYGYTFGSGTRLTVV.

This clonotype was found many times. The genes are TRBV28 and TRBJ1-5, with a weak D call TRBD1 (5 bases). Trimming pared 6 bases from V and 0 bases from J, leaving 21 bases between. Germline V gives CDR1 MDHEN, CDR2 SYDVKM. CDR3 length equals 18 residues. CDR3 sequence: CASRWDPSGPRSNQPQHF. CDR3 in DNA: TGTGCCAGCAGATGGGACCCTTCAGGACCACGTAGCAATCAGCCCCAGCATTTT.

This chain links TRBV9 with TRBJ2-1; 11 nucleotides align to TRBD2. CDR3 length equals 15 residues. The germline gives CDR1 SGDLS, CDR2 YYNGEE. With V trimmed by 4 bases and J by 9 bases, 9 bases remained unmatched. The CDR3 is CASSPLAGGHREQFF. The CDR3 nucleotides read TGTGCCAGCAGCCCTTTAGCGGGGGGGCATCGTGAGCAGTTCTTC. The variable domain in full, completed from reference TRBV9 and TRBJ2-1, reads DSGVTQTPKHLITATGQRVTLRCSPRSGDLSVYWYQQSLDQGLQFLIQYYNGEERAKGNILERFSAQQFPDLHSELNLSSLELGDSALYFCASSPLAGGHREQFFGPGTRLTVL.

The genes are TRBV12-3 or TRBV12-4 and TRBJ1-1; D remains ambiguous. Trimming left V 7 bases short and J 0 bases short, with 15 bases between. The CDR3 spans 15 residues. CDR3 residues: CASTVSGRMNTEAFF. The CDR3 DNA reads TGTGCCAGCACCGTATCGGGCAGGATGAACACTGAAGCTTTCTTT.

This clonotype was counted a few times. V and J are TRBV20-1 and TRBJ1-5; D gene ambiguous. With 1 base removed from V and 3 bases from J, the gap between germline ends came to 7 bases. The CDR3 contains 13 residues. The germline V gene encodes CDR1 DFQATT and CDR2 SNEGSKA (reference sequence). This CDR3 reads CSARGPNNQPQHF. In DNA form, the CDR3 reads TGCAGTGCTAGAGGTCCGAACAATCAGCCCCAGCATTTT.

This chain joins TRBV29-1 and TRBJ2-3; TRBD2 might be the D (6 bases). V was shortened by 4 bases and J by 1 base, with 15 bases between the two germline ends. Germline values: CDR1 SQVTM, CDR2 ANQGSEA. CDR3 length: 15 amino acids. The CDR3 is CSVGSGWGGTDTQYF. The CDR3 DNA reads TGCAGCGTTGGGAGTGGGTGGGGGGGCACAGATACGCAGTATTTT.

The chain couples TRBV18 to TRBJ2-2; tentative D call: TRBD2 (6 bases). The CDR3 totals 13 residues. Trimming cost V 3 bases and J 6 bases, with 8 bases left between them. The germline V gene has CDR1 KGHSH and CDR2 LQKENI. The CDR3 loop is CASSPRDSGELFF. Here the CDR3 DNA reads TGTGCCAGCTCACCGAGGGACTCCGGGGAGCTGTTTTTT.

This clonotype showed up many times. The V and J genes are TRBV7-9 and TRBJ2-5, with D perhaps assigned TRBD1 or TRBD2 (5 bases each). Germline-derived CDR1 and CDR2 are SEHNR and FQNEAQ (reference sequence). Trimming left V 1 base short and J 9 bases short, with 12 bases between. This CDR3 is built from 13 residues. DNA for the CDR3: TGTGCCAGCAGCTTAGAGGCAACGGGGCCCCAGTACTTC. Amino acids: CASSLEATGPQYF.

The chain joins TRBV20-1 to TRBJ2-1, with 7 bases aligning to TRBD2. The CDR3 has 16 amino acids. V was clipped by 0 bases and J by 9 bases; unmatched bases: 14. CDR1 and CDR2 from the germline V gene are DFQATT and SNEGSKA (reference sequence). The CDR3 region has the DNA TGCAGTGCTAGAGATCCCGCAGCGGGACTACATAGTGAGCAGTTCTTC. Translated: CSARDPAAGLHSEQFF.

The rearrangement uses TRBV7-2 and TRBJ2-3; 16 bases are shared with TRBD2. The CDR3 runs to 16 residues. CDR1 SGHTA and CDR2 FQGNSA come from the germline V gene. J gave up 4 bases and V 5 bases, and 3 bases lay outside the gene matches. The DNA of the CDR3 is TGTGCCAGCAGCGCGGGACTAGCGGGGGGGTCAGATACGCAGTATTTT. This translates into CASSAGLAGGSDTQYF.

In this sample, this clonotype turned up many times. This chain joins TRBV3-1 and TRBJ1-1, with D hard to call. CDR1 is LGHDT, CDR2 YNNKEL, per germline (reference sequence). Trimming took off 1 base at V and 4 bases at J, with 10 bases between the two ends. The CDR3 covers 14 residues. The CDR3 protein is CASSQASWSTEAFF. The CDR3 nucleotides read TGTGCCAGCAGCCAAGCTAGCTGGAGCACTGAAGCTTTCTTT.

This clonotype has just a few counts. The CDR3 nucleotides are TGTGCCAGCAGCCAACGCCCCGCTCAGCCCCAGCATTTT. Protein sequence: CASSQRPAQPQHF. This chain connects TRBV3-1 to TRBJ1-5, with D unclear. The germline gives CDR1 LGHDT, CDR2 YNNKEL (reference sequence). Between the trimmed V and J ends, which lost 2 bases and 6 bases, there was a span of 8 bases. This CDR3 has 13 residues.

The V and J genes are TRBV3-1 and TRBJ2-5; D gene unclear. This CDR3 comprises 13 residues. The V end was cut by 3 bases, the J end by 6 bases, with 11 bases between. Germline lookup yields CDR1 LGHDT and CDR2 YNNKEL (reference sequence). The CDR3 DNA reads as TGTGCCAGCAGCCAGGGGATCTTTAAGACCCAGTACTTC. It is translated as CASSQGIFKTQYF.